These T cell receptor beta chains were read from a single sample in a study of blood T cell repertoires in COVID-19. Clones were sequenced by immunoSEQ multiplex PCR, and TCRdb holds only the in-frame ones, with some missing. The profile shows about 260,000 clones, more than 90% of them singletons. Sequenced: peripheral blood. These receptors were taken from a person aged 18-30 years with COVID-19, enrolled during active disease. Both conserved end residues are trimmed from each CDR3.

V	CDR3
TRBV10-3	AIMVDSSVGELF
TRBV6-5	ASRAGGRINYGYT
TRBV5-4	ASSLGGQSTDTQY
TRBV11-2	ASSRGQGAGDTQY
TRBV21-1	ASSKGPLASGVPYEQY
TRBV3-1/TRBV3-2	ASSQPGDKLF
TRBV5-8	ASSANSFFSGNTIY
TRBV11-2	ASRGLTGTNEKLF
TRBV27	ASQQNLYNSPLH
TRBV7-2	ASSIGRVGGQPQH
TRBV7-2	ASSLATGNTEAF
TRBV30	AWSSLGGAVNSPLH
TRBV10-3	AISDRYSYEQY
TRBV19	ASTSSGLRAF
TRBV27	ASSFSWGLSNTGELF
TRBV7-9	ASSLDTSYEQY
TRBV7-6	ASSYGTGGGEKLF
TRBV6-5	ASSTGLAVNEQF
TRBV5-1	ASGIAGGYNEQF
TRBV5-1	ASSTVPGQGSGEQF
TRBV24-1	ATSDPQTGEQF
TRBV4-1	ASSQKDEGFNQPQH
TRBV5-1	ASSLDTGGFGTGFTDTQY
TRBV29-1	SVVISRYFTYEQY
TRBV4-1	ASSPEYVATFTNEKLF
TRBV12-3/TRBV12-4	ASSLGRGNTIY
TRBV18	ASRLQGGGNSNQPQH
TRBV2	ASSVRGFTEQY
TRBV4-2	ASSQELTGGAGYT
TRBV6-1	ASSEVLAAEAF
TRBV29-1	SVEVGGGTFYGYT
TRBV15	ATSSRGRTEAF
TRBV21-1	ASSKARLAGNTGELF
TRBV9	ASSSEPLYEQY
TRBV12-5	ASGLVLSQGTYEQY
TRBV7-8	ASSRGVGQPQH
TRBV9	ASSTSSYNEQF
TRBV29-1	SVVGARGEQY
TRBV4-1	ASRGNPVPSGDQETQY
TRBV19	ASSISGTNSYEQY
TRBV6-2/TRBV6-3	ASSYTDSSYEQY
TRBV18	ASSPYGEKSEQY
TRBV7-9	ASSQDTSTEAF
TRBV24-1	ATSDPTASGHQETQY
TRBV5-1	ASSFLQQETQY
TRBV9	ASSVGGWGTDTQY
TRBV4-1	ASSQKVVSDYEQY
TRBV6-5	ASSYGAGGPYARQY
TRBV5-1	ASSLGSFPNVGLRRNEQF
TRBV14	ASSQYRERAF